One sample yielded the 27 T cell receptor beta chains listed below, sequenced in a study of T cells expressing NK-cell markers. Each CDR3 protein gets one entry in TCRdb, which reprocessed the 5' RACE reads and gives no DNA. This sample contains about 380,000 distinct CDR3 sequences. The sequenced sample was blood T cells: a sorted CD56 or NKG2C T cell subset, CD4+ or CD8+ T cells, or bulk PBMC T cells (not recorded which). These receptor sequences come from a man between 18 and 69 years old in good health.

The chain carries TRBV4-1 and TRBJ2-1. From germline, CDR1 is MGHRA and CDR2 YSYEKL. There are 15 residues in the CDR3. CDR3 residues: CASSQEPAAYNEQFF.

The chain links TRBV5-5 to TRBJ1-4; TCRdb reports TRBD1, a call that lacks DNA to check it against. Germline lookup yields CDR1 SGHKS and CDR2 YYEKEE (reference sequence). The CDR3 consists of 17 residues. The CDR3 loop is CASSPQGAPATNEKLFF. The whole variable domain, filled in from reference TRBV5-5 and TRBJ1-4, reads DAGVTQSPTHLIKTRGQQVTLRCSPISGHKSVSWYQQVLGQGPQFIFQYYEKEERGRGNFPDRFSARQFPNYSSELNVNALLLGDSALYLCASSPQGAPATNEKLFFGSGTQLSVL.

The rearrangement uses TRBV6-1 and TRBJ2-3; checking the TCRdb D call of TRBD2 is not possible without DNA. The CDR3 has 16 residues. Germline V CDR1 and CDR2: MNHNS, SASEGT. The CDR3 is CASSRLADGSADTQYF.

The CDR3 spells CASRRLAGIAVYEQYF. The rearrangement joins TRBV5-1 to TRBJ2-7; with no DNA, the TCRdb D assignment of TRBD1 cannot be verified. The CDR3 is 16 residues long. From germline, CDR1 is SGHRS and CDR2 YFSETQ.

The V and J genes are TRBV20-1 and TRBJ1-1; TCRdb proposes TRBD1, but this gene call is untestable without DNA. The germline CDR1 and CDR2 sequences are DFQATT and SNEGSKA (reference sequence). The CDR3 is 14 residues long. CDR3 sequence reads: CSSRRTGKDTEAFF.

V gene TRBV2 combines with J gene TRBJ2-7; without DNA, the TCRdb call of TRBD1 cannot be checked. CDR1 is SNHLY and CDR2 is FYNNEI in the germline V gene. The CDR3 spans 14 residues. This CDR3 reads CASGTGTGAYEQYF.

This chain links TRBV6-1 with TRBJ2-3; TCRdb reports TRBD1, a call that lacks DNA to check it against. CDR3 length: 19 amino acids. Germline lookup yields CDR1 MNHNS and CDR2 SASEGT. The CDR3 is CASSSHTPSGQASTDTQYF.

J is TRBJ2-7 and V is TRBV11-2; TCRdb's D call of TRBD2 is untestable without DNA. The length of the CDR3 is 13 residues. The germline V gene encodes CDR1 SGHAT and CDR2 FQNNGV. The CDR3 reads CASTRGGTYEQYF.

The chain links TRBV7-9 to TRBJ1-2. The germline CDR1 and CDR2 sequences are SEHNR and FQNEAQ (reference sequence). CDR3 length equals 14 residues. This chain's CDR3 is CASSLALVGNGYTF.

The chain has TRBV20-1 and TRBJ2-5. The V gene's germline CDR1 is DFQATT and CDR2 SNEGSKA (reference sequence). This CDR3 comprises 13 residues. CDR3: CSAGSSVQETQYF.

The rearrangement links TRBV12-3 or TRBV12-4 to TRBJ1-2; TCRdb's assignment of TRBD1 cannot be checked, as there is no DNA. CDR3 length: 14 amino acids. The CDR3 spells CASSSGTGTGGYTF.

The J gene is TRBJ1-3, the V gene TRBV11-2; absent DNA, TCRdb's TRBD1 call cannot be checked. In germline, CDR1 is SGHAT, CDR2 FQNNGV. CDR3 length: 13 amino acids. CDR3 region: CASSSTDGRAIYF.

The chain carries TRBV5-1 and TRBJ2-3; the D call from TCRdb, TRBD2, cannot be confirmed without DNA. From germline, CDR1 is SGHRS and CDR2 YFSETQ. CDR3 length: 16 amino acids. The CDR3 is CASSSGTSGAPRTQYF.

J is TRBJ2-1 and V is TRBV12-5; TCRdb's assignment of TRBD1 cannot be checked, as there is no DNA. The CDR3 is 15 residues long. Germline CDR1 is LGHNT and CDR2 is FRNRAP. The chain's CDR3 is CASGLGGQLNNEQFF. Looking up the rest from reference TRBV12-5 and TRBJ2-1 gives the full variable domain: DARVTQTPRHKVTEMGQEVTMRCQPILGHNTVFWYRQTMMQGLELLAYFRNRAPLDDSGMPKDRFSAEMPDATLATLKIQPSEPRDSAVYFCASGLGGQLNNEQFFGPGTRLTVL.

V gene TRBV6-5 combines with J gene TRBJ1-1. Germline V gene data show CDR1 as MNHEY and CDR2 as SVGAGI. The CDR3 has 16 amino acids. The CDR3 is CASSYSRWARNTEAFF.

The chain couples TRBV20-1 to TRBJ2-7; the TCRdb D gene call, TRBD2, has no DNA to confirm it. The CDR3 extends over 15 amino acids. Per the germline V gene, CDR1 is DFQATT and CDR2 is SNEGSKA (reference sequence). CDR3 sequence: CSARDSGTSSDEQYF.

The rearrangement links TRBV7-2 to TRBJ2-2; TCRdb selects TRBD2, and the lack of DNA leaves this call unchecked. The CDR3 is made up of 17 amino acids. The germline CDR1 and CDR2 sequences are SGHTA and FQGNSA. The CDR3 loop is CASSLVFSGGPGGELFF.

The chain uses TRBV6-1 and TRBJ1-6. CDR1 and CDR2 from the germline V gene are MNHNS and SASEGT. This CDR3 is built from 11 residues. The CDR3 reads CASTVNSPLHF.

CDR3 protein: CSARKGAAREQYF. The gene calls are TRBV20-1 and TRBJ2-7; TCRdb outputs TRBD1, but without DNA this stays unchecked. CDR1 DFQATT and CDR2 SNEGSKA come from the germline V gene (reference sequence). The CDR3 loop spans 13 amino acids.

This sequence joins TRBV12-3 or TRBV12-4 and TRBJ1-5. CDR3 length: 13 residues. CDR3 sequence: CASSDGRNQPQHF.

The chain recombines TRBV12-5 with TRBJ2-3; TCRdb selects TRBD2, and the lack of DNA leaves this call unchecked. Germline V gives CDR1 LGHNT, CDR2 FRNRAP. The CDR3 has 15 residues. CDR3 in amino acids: CASGPPGLAAHTQYF.

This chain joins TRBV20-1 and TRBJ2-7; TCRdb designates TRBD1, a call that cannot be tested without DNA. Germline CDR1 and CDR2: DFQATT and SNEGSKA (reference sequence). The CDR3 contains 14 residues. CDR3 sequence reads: CSANDRENSYEQYF.

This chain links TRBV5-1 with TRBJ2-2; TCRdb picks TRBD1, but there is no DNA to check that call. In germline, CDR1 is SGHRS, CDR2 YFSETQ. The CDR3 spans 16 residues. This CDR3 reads CASSLDWTLNTGELFF.

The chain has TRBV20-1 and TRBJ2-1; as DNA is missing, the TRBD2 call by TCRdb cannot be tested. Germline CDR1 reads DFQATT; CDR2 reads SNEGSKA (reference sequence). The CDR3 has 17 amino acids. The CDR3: CSASFDPTSGGYNEQFF.

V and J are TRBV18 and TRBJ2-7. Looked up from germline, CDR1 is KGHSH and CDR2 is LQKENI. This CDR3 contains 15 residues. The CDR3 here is CASSPDVVGGSEQYF.

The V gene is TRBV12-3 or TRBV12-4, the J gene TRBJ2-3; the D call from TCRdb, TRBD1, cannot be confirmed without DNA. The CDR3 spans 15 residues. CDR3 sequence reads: CASSRAGGGTDTQYF.

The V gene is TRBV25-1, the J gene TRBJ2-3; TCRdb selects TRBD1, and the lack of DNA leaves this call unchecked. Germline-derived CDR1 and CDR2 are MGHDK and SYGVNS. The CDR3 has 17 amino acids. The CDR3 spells CASSPAGYGGLSDTQYF. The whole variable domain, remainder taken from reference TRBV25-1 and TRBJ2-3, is EADIYQTPRYLVIGTGKKITLECSQTMGHDKMYWYQQDPGMELHLIHYSYGVNSTEKGDLSSESTVSRIRTEHFPLTLESARPSHTSQYLCASSPAGYGGLSDTQYFGPGTRLTVL.